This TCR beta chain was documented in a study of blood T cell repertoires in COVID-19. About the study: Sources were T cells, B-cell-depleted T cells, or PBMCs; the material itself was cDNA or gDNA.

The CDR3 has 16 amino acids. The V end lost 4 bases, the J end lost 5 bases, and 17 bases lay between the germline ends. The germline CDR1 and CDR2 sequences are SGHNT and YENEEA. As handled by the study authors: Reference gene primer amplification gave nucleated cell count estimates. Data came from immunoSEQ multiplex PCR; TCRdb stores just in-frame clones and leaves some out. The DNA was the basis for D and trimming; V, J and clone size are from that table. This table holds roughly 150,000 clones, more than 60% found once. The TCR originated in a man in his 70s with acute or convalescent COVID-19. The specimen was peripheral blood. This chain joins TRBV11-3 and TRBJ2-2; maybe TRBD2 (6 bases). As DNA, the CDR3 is TGTGCCAGCAGCTCATATACTAGCTCAATAACCGGGGAGCTGTTTTTT. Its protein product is CASSSYTSSITGELFF.